These 29 T cell receptor beta chains originate from one sample sequenced in a study of T cell repertoires in aging, cancer and after chemotherapy. Peripheral blood genomic DNA, not sorted cells or RNA, was the template. Rearranged V-D-J TRB sequences were amplified with a mixed TRB-A/B primer pool. One entry per CDR3 protein, called by TCRdb with MiXCR from the multiplex PCR reads. The sample holds 4,500 to 5,000 distinct CDR3 sequences, roughly 35% seen once. Sequencing input: blood. The receptors here all came from a human donor with a blood cancer.

This clonotype showed up just a few times. The chain links TRBV12-3 or TRBV12-4 to TRBJ1-2; 9 bases fit TRBD1. V gave up 6 bases and J gave up 5 bases; unmatched junction bases: 4. The length of the CDR3 is 13 residues. In DNA, the CDR3 is TGTGCCAGCAGGCCGACAGGGGGGTATGGCTACACCTTC. Its translation is CASRPTGGYGYTF.

This clonotype is medium-sized within its sample. The genes are TRBV6-5 and TRBJ2-3; possibly TRBD2 for D (6 bases). V was pared by 2 bases and J by 4 bases, with 13 bases between. Germline CDR1 and CDR2: MNHEY and SVGAGI. The CDR3 contains 15 residues. CDR3 in DNA: TGTGCCAGCAGTTACCAGGGACTCACTCCAGATACGCAGTATTTT. Protein product: CASSYQGLTPDTQYF.

Only a few counts were recorded for this clonotype. The genes are TRBV6-5 and TRBJ1-5; maybe TRBD1 (6 bases). CDR1 and CDR2 from the germline V gene are MNHEY and SVGAGI. Between the trimmed V and J ends, which lost 2 bases and 0 bases, there was a span of 8 bases. The CDR3 contains 15 residues. DNA for the CDR3: TGTGCCAGCAGTTACGACAGGTATAGCAATCAGCCCCAGCATTTT. It codes for CASSYDRYSNQPQHF.

As to this clonotype: One end of the junction fails to match germline, which may point to a read error. The chain recombines TRBV12-3 or TRBV12-4 with TRBJ2-1; no clear D. This CDR3 is built from 16 residues. The CDR3 nucleotides read TGTGCCAGCAGTGCCGCTGTCGGTAGTCGATACAATAAGCAGTTCTTC. Protein: CASSAAVGSRYNKQFF.

By share, this clonotype counts as medium-sized (0.01 to 0.1%). The chain uses TRBV29-1 and TRBJ1-1, with no clear D. Trimming removed 1 base at V and 6 bases at J, with 9 bases between. The CDR3 extends over 12 amino acids. Germline loops: CDR1 SQVTM, CDR2 ANQGSEA. CDR3 bases: TGCAGCGTTGAAGGGTTAGGGCCTGAAGCTTTCTTT. It codes for CSVEGLGPEAFF.

The chain links TRBV20-1 to TRBJ1-3, with 7 bases fitting TRBD1. Looked up from germline, CDR1 is DFQATT and CDR2 is SNEGSKA (reference sequence). V was pared by 2 bases and J by 0 bases, with 7 bases of the junction left unmatched. This CDR3 contains 16 residues. CDR3 in amino acids: CSARLQGVRSGNTIYF. The CDR3 DNA reads TGCAGTGCTAGACTGCAGGGGGTACGCTCTGGAAACACCATATATTTT.

This clonotype came up once. The gene calls are TRBV5-6 and TRBJ1-1; D perhaps matches TRBD1 (5 bases). Trimming pared 2 bases from V and 5 bases from J, leaving 13 bases between. Germline V gene lookup returns CDR1 SGHDT and CDR2 YYEEEE. CDR3 length equals 14 residues. For the CDR3, the DNA is TGTGCCAGCAGCTTTCAGTTTAGGGGAACTGAAGCTTTCTTT. It is translated as CASSFQFRGTEAFF.

The chain combines TRBV12-3 or TRBV12-4 with TRBJ1-2, with D perhaps TRBD1 (5 bases). V lost 6 bases to trimming and J lost 10 bases, with 18 bases between them. CDR3 size: 13 residues. The CDR3 DNA reads as TGTGCCAGCAGGGGGCCGGGAATCTATAACTACACCTTC. Its translation is CASRGPGIYNYTF.

The chain carries TRBV6-2 or TRBV6-3 and TRBJ2-5; 8 nucleotides agree with TRBD2. With 3 bases clipped from V and 4 bases from J, the junction kept 7 bases outside the gene matches. The CDR3 contains 15 residues. Looked up from germline, CDR1 is MNHEY and CDR2 is SVGEGT. CDR3 DNA sequence: TGTGCCAGCAGTTATAAGCGGGGGCCTGGAGAGACCCAGTACTTC. Protein: CASSYKRGPGETQYF.

J is TRBJ1-5 and V is TRBV7-2; a possible D gene is TRBD1 (6 bases). Germline V lookup: CDR1 SGHTA, CDR2 FQGNSA. Trimming stripped 1 base from V and 4 bases from J, with 14 bases between. The CDR3 sequence is 16 residues long. The chain's CDR3 is CASSLGKGEENQPQHF. The CDR3 DNA sequence: TGTGCCAGCAGCTTAGGTAAGGGGGAGGAAAATCAGCCCCAGCATTTT.

This chain connects TRBV5-5 to TRBJ1-5; D is perhaps TRBD1 (5 bases). CDR1 and CDR2 (germline): SGHKS, YYEKEE (reference sequence). This CDR3 contains 14 residues. With 0 bases removed from V and 9 bases from J, the gap between germline ends came to 13 bases. The CDR3 DNA sequence: TGTGCCAGCAGCTTGGATACGGGGCAGAGGCCCCAGCATTTT. Amino acid sequence: CASSLDTGQRPQHF.

This clonotype is termed medium-sized. The chain employs TRBV6-5 and TRBJ1-4; a weak D match, TRBD1 (6 bases). Between the trimmed V and J ends, which lost 8 bases and 8 bases, there was a span of 15 bases. CDR1 and CDR2 (germline): MNHEY, SVGAGI. This CDR3 spans 13 amino acids. CDR3 in DNA: TGTGCCAGCGCGTATCAGGGGAGAGAAAAACTGTTTTTT. Translation gives CASAYQGREKLFF.

The chain recombines TRBV18 with TRBJ2-1, with a weak D call TRBD1 (6 bases). Germline-derived CDR1 and CDR2 are KGHSH and LQKENI. Between the trimmed V and J ends, which lost 0 bases and 6 bases, there was a span of 15 bases. The CDR3 totals 16 residues. Here the CDR3 DNA reads TGTGCCAGCTCACCACCTACAGGGTTAGTTTCCAATGAGCAGTTCTTC. Translation: CASSPPTGLVSNEQFF.

This clonotype is termed medium-sized. The rearrangement links TRBV27 to TRBJ2-3, with D perhaps matching TRBD1 (5 bases). The germline V and J ends were trimmed by 5 bases and 1 base, with 10 bases remaining between them. Germline V gene data show CDR1 as MNHEY and CDR2 as SMNVEV (reference sequence). The CDR3 runs to 14 residues. In nucleotides, the CDR3 is TGTGCCAGCAGTAAACAGACAGGCACAGATACGCAGTATTTT. Its translation is CASSKQTGTDTQYF.

The CDR3 region is CASSPPTSGPPGYEQYF. The CDR3 DNA reads TGTGCCAGCTCACCACCGACTAGCGGGCCGCCGGGGTACGAGCAGTACTTC. The rearrangement uses TRBV18 and TRBJ2-7, with 10 bases fitting TRBD2. The trim removed 0 bases at V and 4 bases at J, leaving 9 bases unmatched. The germline V gene encodes CDR1 KGHSH and CDR2 LQKENI. The CDR3 has 17 amino acids.

The chain carries TRBV28 and TRBJ1-4, with TRBD1 matching over 9 bases. Germline lookup yields CDR1 MDHEN and CDR2 SYDVKM. This CDR3 comprises 14 residues. V lost 7 bases and J lost 7; bases outside the gene matches: 7. The CDR3 protein is CASNYRGRFEKLFF. CDR3 nucleotide sequence: TGTGCCAGCAATTACAGGGGGCGCTTTGAAAAACTGTTTTTT.

The chain has TRBV7-6 and TRBJ1-6; unclear D gene. Germline V gene sequence: CDR1 SGHVS, CDR2 FNYEAQ. This CDR3 comprises 15 residues. The V end was cut by 6 bases, the J end by 0 bases, with 9 bases between. The chain's CDR3 is CASRADGSYNSPLHF. The CDR3 DNA sequence: TGTGCCAGCAGAGCGGACGGCTCCTATAATTCACCCCTCCACTTT.

The rearrangement joins TRBV7-2 to TRBJ1-2, with D perhaps TRBD1 (6 bases). With 2 bases removed from V and 5 bases from J, the gap between germline ends came to 9 bases. The CDR3 has 13 amino acids. Per germline, CDR1 SGHTA and CDR2 FQGNSA. CDR3 residues: CASSLRGLYGYTF. CDR3 sequence (DNA): TGTGCCAGCAGCTTAAGGGGGTTGTATGGCTACACCTTC.

By proportion, this clonotype is medium-sized (0.01 to 0.1%). The chain uses TRBV30 and TRBJ1-5; no reliable D call. The V end lost 1 base, the J end lost 10 bases, and 8 bases lay between the germline ends. Looked up from germline, CDR1 is GTSNPN and CDR2 is SVGIG (reference sequence). This CDR3 spans 11 amino acids. As DNA, the CDR3 is TGTGCCTGGAGTGCTAACGGACCCCAGCATTTT. As protein: CAWSANGPQHF.

The J gene is TRBJ2-2, the V gene TRBV20-1; 7 bases agree with TRBD1. CDR1 is DFQATT, CDR2 SNEGSKA, per germline (reference sequence). This CDR3 region has 13 residues. Losses at the gene ends were 5 bases for V and 5 bases for J; bases not matched to a gene: 5. The CDR3 region is CSAPDRETGELFF. CDR3 nucleotides: TGCAGTGCTCCCGACAGGGAGACCGGGGAGCTGTTTTTT.

In this sample, this clonotype turned up a few times. The CDR3 nucleotides read TGTGCCAGTAGTAAACTCGGACAGGGTCTCTATAATTCACCCCTCCACTTT. It encodes CASSKLGQGLYNSPLHF. This rearrangement joins TRBV19 to TRBJ1-6; the match to TRBD1 covers 8 bases. The length of the CDR3 is 17 residues. Germline CDR1 is LNHDA and CDR2 is SQIVND (reference sequence). The V gene end was trimmed by 4 bases and the J gene end by 3 bases; junction bases not matched to a gene: 8. Combining the CDR3 with reference TRBV19 and TRBJ1-6 gives the whole variable domain DGGITQSPKYLFRKEGQNVTLSCEQNLNHDAMYWYRQDPGQGLRLIYYSQIVNDFQKGDIAEGYSVSREKKESFPLTVTSAQKNPTAFYLCASSKLGQGLYNSPLHFGNGTRLTVT.

The sample holds a few counts of this clonotype. V and J are TRBV19 and TRBJ1-2; 7 bases match TRBD1. Germline values: CDR1 LNHDA, CDR2 SQIVND (reference sequence). The J segment lost 4 bases and the V segment lost 2 bases, leaving 4 bases of the junction unmatched. The CDR3 is 14 residues long. The CDR3 sequence: CASSIWGQPYGYTF. The CDR3 bases are TGTGCCAGTAGTATATGGGGACAGCCCTATGGCTACACCTTC.

This clonotype is classed as medium-sized. The rearrangement joins TRBV5-5 to TRBJ1-2; D ambiguous. The CDR3 totals 14 residues. V dropped 0 bases and J dropped 4 bases, with 10 bases sitting between them. Germline CDR1 is SGHKS and CDR2 is YYEKEE (reference sequence). DNA of the CDR3: TGTGCCAGCAGCTTGGAAATAGGGCTCTATGGCTACACCTTC. This gives the protein CASSLEIGLYGYTF.

This clonotype counts as medium-sized. The chain joins TRBV27 to TRBJ2-7; no clear D. Trimming removed 6 bases at V and 3 bases at J, with 12 bases between. Germline lookup yields CDR1 MNHEY and CDR2 SMNVEV (reference sequence). The CDR3 totals 13 residues. The CDR3, as DNA: TGTGCCAGCAGCCTGGGCCAGCACTACGAGCAGTACTTC. Residues: CASSLGQHYEQYF.

With respect to this clonotype: One end of the junction does not line up with germline, which may come from a read error. The V call is TRBV12-3 or TRBV12-4, the J call TRBJ2-2; the D gene is possibly TRBD2 (5 bases). The CDR3 is made up of 14 amino acids. The CDR3 protein is CASSFTKNTGELSF. CDR3 nucleotides: TGTGCCAGCAGTTTTACCAAAAACACCGGGGAGCTGTCTTTT.

The table lists this clonotype with a few counts. J is TRBJ2-5 and V is TRBV12-3 or TRBV12-4; D may be TRBD2 (6 bases). The CDR3 covers 16 residues. Trimming took 1 base from V and 1 from J, leaving 13 bases between them. The CDR3 nucleotides read TGTGCCAGCAGTTTAGGACTAGGCTGGGGCCAAGAGACCCAGTACTTC. Translating gives CASSLGLGWGQETQYF.

J is TRBJ1-1 and V is TRBV27; D is ambiguous. Germline V gene data show CDR1 as MNHEY and CDR2 as SMNVEV (reference sequence). This CDR3 is built from 15 residues. Trimming left V 2 bases short and J 4 bases short, with 14 bases between. CDR3 sequence reads: CASSLRGAILTEAFF. CDR3 nucleotide sequence: TGTGCCAGCAGTTTACGGGGAGCAATTCTCACTGAAGCTTTCTTT.

This clonotype is medium-sized within its sample. The chain links TRBV6-5 to TRBJ2-2, with D possibly being TRBD1 (5 bases). Germline CDR1 MNHEY, CDR2 SVGAGI. V was clipped by 2 bases and J by 3 bases, with 10 bases between them. This CDR3 is 15 amino acids long. In nucleotides, the CDR3 is TGTGCCAGCAGTTACGCGACAGTGCACACCGGGGAGCTGTTTTTT. It translates to CASSYATVHTGELFF.

By frequency in the sample, this clonotype is medium-sized (0.01 to 0.1%). The rearrangement links TRBV6-6 to TRBJ2-1; 7 nucleotides match TRBD1. Trimming cost V 6 bases and J 10 bases; bases outside gene matches: 12. The CDR3 consists of 14 residues. CDR1 MNHNY and CDR2 SVGAGI come from the germline V gene (reference sequence). CDR3 DNA: TGTGCCAGCAGAAACAGGGGAAGTCACCCAGAGCAGTTCTTC. Amino acids: CASRNRGSHPEQFF.